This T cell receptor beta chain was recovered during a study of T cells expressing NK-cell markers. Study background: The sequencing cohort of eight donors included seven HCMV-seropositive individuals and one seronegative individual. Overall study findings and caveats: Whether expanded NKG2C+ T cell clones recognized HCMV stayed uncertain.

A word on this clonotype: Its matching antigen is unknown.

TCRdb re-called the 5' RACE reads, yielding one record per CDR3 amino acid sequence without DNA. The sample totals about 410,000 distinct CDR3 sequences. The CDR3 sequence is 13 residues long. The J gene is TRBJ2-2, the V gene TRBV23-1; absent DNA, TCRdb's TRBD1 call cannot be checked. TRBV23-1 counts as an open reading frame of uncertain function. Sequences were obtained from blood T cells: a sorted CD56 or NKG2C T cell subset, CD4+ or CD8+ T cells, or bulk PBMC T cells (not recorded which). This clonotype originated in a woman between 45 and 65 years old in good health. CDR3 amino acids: CASRFRGTGELFF.